Listed below are T cell receptor beta chains from one sample, sequenced in a study of cytomegalovirus exposure and HLA in healthy donors. The assay was immunoSEQ multiplex PCR, and TCRdb's table has in-frame clones only and misses some. The sample holds approximately 150,000 clones, roughly 75% seen once. The material sequenced was PBMCs. The receptors shown here come from a female donor in good health and CMV-seronegative. CDR3s include the opening cysteine and the closing phenylalanine or tryptophan. Each record gives: V gene, J gene, D gene, clone size, CDR3 DNA, CDR3 protein. D genes are given only for firm matches. The size entry is marked missing in some rows and otherwise reads once, few, many or a size class.

TRBV25-1,TRBJ2-2,NA,NA,TGTGCCAGCAGTGAAAGGTGGGCCCCCGGTTGGGACACCGGGGAGCTGTTTTTT,CASSERWAPGWDTGELFF
TRBV4-3,TRBJ1-2,NA,NA,TGCGCCAGCAGCCAAGCTGCACAGGACTATGGCTACACCTTC,CASSQAAQDYGYTF
TRBV4-2,TRBJ2-5,NA,few,TGTGCCAGCAGCCAAGATGACGGAGGGAAAGAGACCCAGTACTTC,CASSQDDGGKETQYF
TRBV9,TRBJ1-2,NA,once,TGTGCCAGCAGCGCGCAGGGGCAACCTTATGGCTACACCTTC,CASSAQGQPYGYTF
TRBV18,TRBJ2-1,TRBD2,few,TGTGCCAGCTCACCCCAGCGGGGCTACAATGAGCAGTTCTTC,CASSPQRGYNEQFF
TRBV19,TRBJ2-1,TRBD2,NA,TGTGCCAGTACCCTAGCGGGGGGGCGGGTCGCTGAGCAGTTCTTC,CASTLAGGRVAEQFF
TRBV29-1,TRBJ2-7,NA,NA,TGCAGCGTTGAAACAGGGAGCTCCTACGAGCAGTACTTC,CSVETGSSYEQYF
TRBV6-5,TRBJ1-1,NA,NA,TGTGCCAGCAGTTACTCGGGGGGAAGTCCTGAAGCTTTCTTT,CASSYSGGSPEAFF
TRBV5-1,TRBJ1-3,NA,few,TGCGCCAGCAGCTTGGACAGAAGCTCTGGAAACACCATATATTTT,CASSLDRSSGNTIYF
TRBV4-3,TRBJ1-4,TRBD1,NA,TGCGCCAGCAGCCCCTTGGGTCCGGGACAGGGTGGGGAAAAACTGTTTTTT,CASSPLGPGQGGEKLFF
TRBV30,TRBJ1-2,NA,few,TGTGCCTGGAGTGTACTGGGGGCGGGCTATGGCTACACCTTC,CAWSVLGAGYGYTF
TRBV27,TRBJ2-7,TRBD2,once,TGTGCCAGCAGTTCTCTGACTAGCGGATACGAGCAGTACTTC,CASSSLTSGYEQYF
TRBV5-6,TRBJ1-3,NA,NA,TGTGCCAGCAGCTCCGACGTAGCCTCTGGAAACACCATATATTTT,CASSSDVASGNTIYF
TRBV10-3,TRBJ2-7,TRBD2,NA,TGTGCCATCAGCGGACTAGCGGGAGGTAGTTACGAGCAGTACTTC,CAISGLAGGSYEQYF
TRBV5-1,TRBJ2-7,NA,NA,TGCGCCAGCAGCTCTGACGGAGGGGCCAGCATCGGCGAGCAGTACTTC,CASSSDGGASIGEQYF
TRBV6-6,TRBJ1-4,NA,few,TGTGCCAGCAGTAATTCAGGGCGGTCTAATGAAAAACTGTTTTTT,CASSNSGRSNEKLFF
TRBV10-3,TRBJ1-5,TRBD1,NA,TGTGCCATCAGGGCCGGGACAGCGACCAATCAGCCCCAGCATTTT,CAIRAGTATNQPQHF
TRBV18,TRBJ2-1,NA,NA,TGTGCCAGCTCACCTGGTACAGGGTTTCGGCAGTTCTTC,CASSPGTGFRQFF
TRBV7-2,TRBJ2-1,TRBD2,once,TGTGCCAGCAGCACAGGGTTCCGGCGGGGGGGGTACAATGAGCAGTTCTTC,CASSTGFRRGGYNEQFF
TRBV6-1,TRBJ2-7,NA,NA,TGTGCCAGCAGCCATAGGAGGGAGCAGTACTTC,CASSHRREQYF
TRBV5-1,TRBJ2-3,NA,NA,TGCGCCAGCAGCTGGGAACCGGGAACAGATACGCAGTATTTT,CASSWEPGTDTQYF
TRBV4-3,TRBJ1-2,NA,NA,TGCGCCAGCAGCCAGCTTGACAGATATGGCTACACCTTC,CASSQLDRYGYTF
TRBV7-2,TRBJ2-7,TRBD2,NA,TGTGCCAGCAGCTTAGGACCAATAGCGGGAAGCTACGAGCAGTACTTC,CASSLGPIAGSYEQYF
TRBV4-2,TRBJ2-1,NA,few,TGTGCCAGCAGCCAAGATGGGGGCTATGAGCAGTTCTTC,CASSQDGGYEQFF
TRBV6-4,TRBJ2-3,TRBD2,NA,TGTGCCAGCAGTGACGGTCCGCGGGGCGGGAGGTTAGCAGATACGCAGTATTTT,CASSDGPRGGRLADTQYF
TRBV11-2,TRBJ2-7,NA,NA,TGTGCCAGCAGCTATCCAAGAGGGTCCTCTACCTACGAGCAGTACTTC,CASSYPRGSSTYEQYF
TRBV7-9,TRBJ1-3,NA,NA,TGTGCCAGCAGCGGGTCCAGGGCCCCTGGAAACACCATATATTTT,CASSGSRAPGNTIYF
TRBV6-5,TRBJ1-1,NA,NA,TGTGCCAGCAGTTACTACGGGGGGAACACTGAAGCTTTCTTT,CASSYYGGNTEAFF
TRBV28,TRBJ1-4,TRBD1,NA,TGTGCCAGCAGGACGACAGGGGGCAATGAAAAACTGTTTTTT,CASRTTGGNEKLFF
TRBV7-2,TRBJ2-5,NA,NA,TGTGCCAGCAGCTTCAAGACTGGTGGTGAGACCCAGTACTTC,CASSFKTGGETQYF
TRBV29-1,TRBJ1-1,NA,NA,TGCAGCGTTGAGGCCCCGTTGAACACTGAAGCTTTCTTT,CSVEAPLNTEAFF
TRBV19,TRBJ1-1,NA,NA,TGTGCCAGTACGGGTTCGGTTGGGAACACTGAAGCTTTCTTT,CASTGSVGNTEAFF
TRBV30,TRBJ1-6,TRBD1,NA,TGTGCCCGCTCGACAGGGGCCCCCTATAATTCACCCCTCCACTTT,CARSTGAPYNSPLHF
TRBV7-2,TRBJ2-1,TRBD2,NA,TGTGCCAGCAGCTTAACCATTCGGGGGGGGAATGAGCAGTTCTTC,CASSLTIRGGNEQFF
TRBV11-2,TRBJ2-7,TRBD1,NA,TGTGCCAGCAGCTTTTCCGGGACAGGGCTATACGAGCAGTACTTC,CASSFSGTGLYEQYF
TRBV6-5,TRBJ1-2,TRBD1,few,TGTGCCAGCAGTCGACAGGGCTATGGCTACACCTTC,CASSRQGYGYTF
TRBV4-1,TRBJ1-5,NA,NA,TGCGCCAGCAGCCAAGAAGAACAGTATAATCAGCCCCAGCATTTT,CASSQEEQYNQPQHF
TRBV15,TRBJ2-5,TRBD2,NA,TGTGCCACCAGCAGAGATCCTAGCGGGGCAGAGACCCAGTACTTC,CATSRDPSGAETQYF
TRBV5-1,TRBJ2-3,NA,NA,TGCGCCAGCAGCTTGCCAGGGATCCCAGATACGCAGTATTTT,CASSLPGIPDTQYF
TRBV30,TRBJ2-3,NA,NA,TGTGCCTGTTCTCGTGCAGATACGCAGTATTTT,CACSRADTQYF
TRBV7-2,TRBJ2-7,TRBD2,NA,TGTGCCAGCAGCCCCCCGGGACTAGGCGGCCACGAGCAGTACTTC,CASSPPGLGGHEQYF
TRBV2,TRBJ2-5,TRBD2,NA,TGTGCCAGCAGTGAGAGGACTAGCGGGGGGAACCAAGAGACCCAGTACTTC,CASSERTSGGNQETQYF
TRBV5-1,TRBJ2-7,TRBD1,NA,TGCGCCAGCAGCTGGGGACAGGGGGCCTCCTACGAGCAGTACTTC,CASSWGQGASYEQYF
TRBV5-6,TRBJ2-3,NA,NA,TGTGCCAGCAGCTTGTCCGGGAGCACAGATACGCAGTATTTT,CASSLSGSTDTQYF
TRBV4-3,TRBJ2-3,TRBD1,once,TGCGCCAGCAGCCAAGATCCCGGACAGGGGGGACGAGATACGCAGTATTTT,CASSQDPGQGGRDTQYF
TRBV2,TRBJ1-4,NA,NA,TGTGCCAGCAGTGAACTGGGGAGCCACGAAAAACTGTTTTTT,CASSELGSHEKLFF
TRBV6-6,TRBJ2-7,TRBD2,NA,TGTGCCAGCAGTTACTCCGGCGGGAGGAAGTACGAGCAGTACTTC,CASSYSGGRKYEQYF
TRBV7-9,TRBJ2-3,TRBD2,NA,TGTGCCAGCAATCGGGGACTACACACAGATACGCAGTATTTT,CASNRGLHTDTQYF
TRBV5-5,TRBJ2-7,NA,few,TGTGCCAGCAGCTTGGGGGGGGGCGGGGCGGGCGAGCAGTACTTC,CASSLGGGGAGEQYF
TRBV4-2,TRBJ2-2,TRBD2,once,TGTGCCAGCAGCACCAAGCGGGAGGGCCTGGGGGAGCTGTTTTTT,CASSTKREGLGELFF
TRBV13,TRBJ1-3,NA,few,TGTGCCAGCAGCCTCCCGCAGGACACCATATATTTT,CASSLPQDTIYF
TRBV6-5,TRBJ2-6,NA,NA,TGTGCCAGCAGTTTGTACTCTGGGGCCAACGTCCTGACTTTC,CASSLYSGANVLTF
TRBV13,TRBJ1-1,TRBD1,NA,TGTGCCAGCAGCCCTCGGACAGGGGGGCAATTTTCTGAAGCTTTCTTT,CASSPRTGGQFSEAFF
TRBV13,TRBJ2-3,NA,once,TGTGCCAGCGTCAAGGCCCGGGAAACAGATACGCAGTATTTT,CASVKARETDTQYF
TRBV7-2,TRBJ2-1,NA,NA,TGTGCCAGCAGCGGCGGGACGGGAACCTACAATGAGCAGTTCTTC,CASSGGTGTYNEQFF
TRBV28,TRBJ1-4,NA,NA,TGTGCCAGCAGTCGGGGGGAGACTAATGAAAAACTGTTTTTT,CASSRGETNEKLFF
TRBV7-2,TRBJ2-3,TRBD1,NA,TGTGCCAGCAGCCCGTATTCGACAGGGGGCCTGTATTTT,CASSPYSTGGLYF